This is a list of T cell receptor beta chains from one sample in a study of blood T cell repertoires in COVID-19. This table comes from immunoSEQ multiplex PCR, and its TCRdb copy is limited to in-frame clones, with some not included. The sample records roughly 26,000 clones, approximately 90% being singletons. Sequencing was done on a sample of peripheral blood. Receptor source: a human donor in a cohort sampled during active COVID-19. CDR3s include the opening cysteine and the closing phenylalanine or tryptophan. Each record gives: clone size, J gene, V gene, D gene, CDR3 protein, CDR3 DNA. D genes are given only for firm matches. Rows give clone size only sometimes, using once, few, many, or a class for an expanded clone.

NA TRBJ1-6 TRBV19 NA CASSMRRDYHSPLHF TGTGCCAGTAGTATGCGCAGGGATTATCATTCACCCCTCCACTTT
NA TRBJ2-5 TRBV5-1 TRBD2 CASSLGLAGVWYQETQYF TGCGCCAGCAGCTTGGGCCTAGCGGGGGTATGGTACCAAGAGACCCAGTACTTC
NA TRBJ1-1 TRBV5-1 NA CASSLDNMNTEAFF TGCGCCAGCAGCTTGGACAACATGAACACTGAAGCTTTCTTT
NA TRBJ2-2 TRBV7-9 NA CASSQQGANTGELFF TGTGCCAGCAGCCAACAGGGCGCGAACACCGGGGAGCTGTTTTTT
NA TRBJ1-1 TRBV7-9 NA CASSLRTDTEAFF TGTGCCAGCAGCTTAAGAACAGACACTGAAGCTTTCTTT
once TRBJ2-3 TRBV20-1 NA CSLSSRDTQYF TGCAGCCTGTCGTCCCGGGATACGCAGTATTTT
NA TRBJ2-7 TRBV2 NA CASSELSYEQYF TGTGCCAGCAGTGAACTCTCCTACGAGCAGTACTTC
NA TRBJ2-4 TRBV5-1 TRBD1 CASSLARRQGFETVQYF TGCGCCAGCAGCTTGGCCAGGAGACAGGGCTTTGAAACCGTTCAGTACTTC
NA TRBJ1-2 TRBV28 NA CASSLKTVYGYTF TGTGCCAGCAGTTTGAAAACGGTCTATGGCTACACCTTC
NA TRBJ2-5 TRBV7-7 NA CASSNRAETQYF TGTGCCAGCAGCAACAGGGCAGAGACCCAGTACTTC
NA TRBJ1-4 TRBV10-3 NA CATGVREKLFF TGTGCCACCGGGGTCAGGGAAAAACTGTTTTTT
NA TRBJ2-1 TRBV7-3 NA CASSLTGTNYNEQFF TGTGCCAGCAGCTTAACTGGGACAAACTACAATGAGCAGTTCTTC
medium-sized TRBJ1-6 TRBV6-6 TRBD1 CASSPGQGSSYNSPLHF TGTGCCAGCAGTCCCGGACAGGGAAGCTCCTATAATTCACCCCTCCACTTT
few TRBJ1-2 TRBV27 NA CASHSGVGGYTF TGTGCCAGCCACTCGGGGGTTGGGGGCTACACCTTC
NA TRBJ1-1 TRBV5-4 NA CASSTDSVNTEAFF TGTGCCAGCAGCACGGACAGTGTGAACACTGAAGCTTTCTTT
NA TRBJ1-1 TRBV19 TRBD1 CASSIKGTGEAFF TGTGCCAGTAGTATAAAGGGGACAGGGGAAGCTTTCTTT
NA TRBJ2-1 TRBV12-5 TRBD2 CASGRLAGEQFF TGTGCTAGTGGTCGGCTAGCGGGGGAGCAGTTCTTC
NA TRBJ1-6 TRBV25-1 NA CASSSIYNSPLHF TGTGCCAGCAGCAGTATCTATAATTCACCCCTCCACTTT
NA TRBJ1-2 TRBV6-5 NA CASSYSQTNYGYTF TGTGCCAGCAGTTACTCACAGACTAACTATGGCTACACCTTC
NA TRBJ1-1 TRBV4-1 TRBD1 CASSHLGQVNAEAFF TGCGCCAGCAGCCACCTGGGACAGGTTAATGCTGAAGCTTTCTTT
NA TRBJ2-5 TRBV18 TRBD2 CASSPNRPGLAGVETQYF TGTGCCAGCTCACCTAACCGGCCGGGACTAGCGGGGGTGGAGACCCAGTACTTC
once TRBJ2-3 TRBV12-5 NA CASGYQITTSTDTQYF TGTGCTAGTGGTTACCAGATCACTACTAGCACAGATACGCAGTATTTT
NA TRBJ2-3 TRBV9 NA CASRRRAEDTQYF TGTGCCAGCAGACGCAGGGCAGAAGATACGCAGTATTTT
NA TRBJ1-2 TRBV3-1/TRBV3-2 NA CASSQFSGWLQTNYGYTF TGTGCCAGCAGCCAATTTAGCGGGTGGTTGCAGACTAACTATGGCTACACCTTC
NA TRBJ1-2 TRBV6-5 TRBD1 CASSYHRGAYGYTF TGTGCCAGCAGTTACCACAGGGGAGCATATGGCTACACCTTC
few TRBJ1-6 TRBV20-1 TRBD1 CSASSGGPLHF TGCAGTGCTAGCTCAGGGGGACCCCTCCACTTT
NA TRBJ2-1 TRBV3-1/TRBV3-2 NA CASSARGAPRNEQFF TGTGCCAGCAGCGCCCGGGGGGCCCCGAGAAATGAGCAGTTCTTC
NA TRBJ1-1 TRBV10-2 NA CASSDRAAGTEAFF TGCGCCAGCAGTGATCGGGCCGCGGGGACTGAAGCTTTCTTT
NA TRBJ1-1 TRBV3-1/TRBV3-2 NA CASSQEWGAGELNTEAFF TGTGCCAGCAGCCAAGAGTGGGGCGCGGGGGAACTGAACACTGAAGCTTTCTTT